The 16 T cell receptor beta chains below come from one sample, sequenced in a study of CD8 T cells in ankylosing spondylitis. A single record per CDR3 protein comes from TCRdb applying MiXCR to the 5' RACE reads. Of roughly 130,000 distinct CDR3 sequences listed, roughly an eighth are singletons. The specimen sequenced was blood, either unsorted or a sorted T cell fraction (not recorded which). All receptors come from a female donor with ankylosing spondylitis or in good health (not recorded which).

The DNA of the CDR3 is TGTGCCAGCTCACCGAGGGGCATCATCACTGAAGCTTTCTTT. Translation gives CASSPRGIITEAFF. This chain links TRBV18 with TRBJ1-1, with D tentatively TRBD1 (5 bases). The V and J ends lost 3 bases and 4 bases respectively, with 12 bases between them. Germline V gene sequence: CDR1 KGHSH, CDR2 LQKENI. The CDR3 extends over 14 amino acids.

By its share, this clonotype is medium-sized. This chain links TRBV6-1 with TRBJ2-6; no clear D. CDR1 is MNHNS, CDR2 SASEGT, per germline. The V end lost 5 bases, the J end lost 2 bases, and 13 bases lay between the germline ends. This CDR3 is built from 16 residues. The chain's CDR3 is CASSLNIKAGANVLTF. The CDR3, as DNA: TGTGCCAGCAGTCTCAACATCAAAGCTGGGGCCAACGTCCTGACTTTC.

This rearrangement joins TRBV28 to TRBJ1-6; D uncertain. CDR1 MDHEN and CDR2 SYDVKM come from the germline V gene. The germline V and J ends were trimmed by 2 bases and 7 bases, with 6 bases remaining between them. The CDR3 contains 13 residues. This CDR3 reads CASSLVRNSPLHF. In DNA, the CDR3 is TGTGCCAGCAGTTTAGTTCGGAATTCACCCCTCCACTTT.

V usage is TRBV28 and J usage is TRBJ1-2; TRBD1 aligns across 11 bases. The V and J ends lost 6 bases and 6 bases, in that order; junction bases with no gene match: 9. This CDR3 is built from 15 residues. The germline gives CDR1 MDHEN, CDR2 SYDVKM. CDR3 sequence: CASSQPGQGVHGYTF. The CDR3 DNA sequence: TGTGCCAGCAGCCAACCGGGACAGGGGGTCCATGGCTACACCTTC.

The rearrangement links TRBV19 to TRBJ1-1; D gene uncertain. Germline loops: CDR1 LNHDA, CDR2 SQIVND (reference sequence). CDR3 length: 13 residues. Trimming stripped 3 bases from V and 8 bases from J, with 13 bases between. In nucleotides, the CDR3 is TGTGCCAGTAGTATGCGTGACGGTGAGGAAGCTTTCTTT. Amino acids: CASSMRDGEEAFF.

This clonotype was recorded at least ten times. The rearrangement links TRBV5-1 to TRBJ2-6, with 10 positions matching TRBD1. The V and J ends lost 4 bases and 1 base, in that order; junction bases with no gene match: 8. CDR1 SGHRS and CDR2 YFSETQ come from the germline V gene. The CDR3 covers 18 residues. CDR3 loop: CASSPLRQGASGANVLTF. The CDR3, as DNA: TGCGCCAGCAGCCCCCTCCGACAGGGGGCATCTGGGGCCAACGTCCTGACTTTC.

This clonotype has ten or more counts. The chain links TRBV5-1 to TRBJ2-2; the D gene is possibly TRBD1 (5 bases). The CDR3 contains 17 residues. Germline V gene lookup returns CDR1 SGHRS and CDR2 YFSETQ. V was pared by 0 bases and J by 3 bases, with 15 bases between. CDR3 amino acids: CASSLAPSRVYTGELFF. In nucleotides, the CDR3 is TGCGCCAGCAGCTTGGCCCCAAGCAGGGTATACACCGGGGAGCTGTTTTTT. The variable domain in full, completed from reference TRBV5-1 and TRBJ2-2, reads KAGVTQTPRYLIKTRGQQVTLSCSPISGHRSVSWYQQTPGQGLQFLFEYFSETQRNKGNFPGRFSGRQFSNSRSEMNVSTLELGDSALYLCASSLAPSRVYTGELFFGEGSRLTVL.

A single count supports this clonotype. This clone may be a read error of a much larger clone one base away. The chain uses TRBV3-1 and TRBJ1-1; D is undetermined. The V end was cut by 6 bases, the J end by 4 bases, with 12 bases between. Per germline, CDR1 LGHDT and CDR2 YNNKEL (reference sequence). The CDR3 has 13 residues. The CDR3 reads CASRVQMSTEAFF. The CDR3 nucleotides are TGTGCCAGCAGGGTACAGATGAGCACTGAAGCTTTCTTT.

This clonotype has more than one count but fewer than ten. The CDR3 bases are TGCGCCAGCAGCGGACAGGGATTTGAGCAGTTCTTC. It codes for CASSGQGFEQFF. The V gene is TRBV5-1, the J gene TRBJ2-1, with 8 bases fitting TRBD1. The J segment lost 9 bases and the V segment lost 4 bases, leaving 3 bases of the junction unmatched. The CDR3 runs 12 residues. Looked up from germline, CDR1 is SGHRS and CDR2 is YFSETQ.

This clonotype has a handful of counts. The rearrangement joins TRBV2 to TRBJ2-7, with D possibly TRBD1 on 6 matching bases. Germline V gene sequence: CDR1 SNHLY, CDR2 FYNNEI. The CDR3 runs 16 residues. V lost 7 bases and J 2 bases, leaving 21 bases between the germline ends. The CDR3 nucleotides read TGTGCCAGCATTTCAGGGGCGCCGGAATTAACCTACGAGCAGTACTTC. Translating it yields CASISGAPELTYEQYF.

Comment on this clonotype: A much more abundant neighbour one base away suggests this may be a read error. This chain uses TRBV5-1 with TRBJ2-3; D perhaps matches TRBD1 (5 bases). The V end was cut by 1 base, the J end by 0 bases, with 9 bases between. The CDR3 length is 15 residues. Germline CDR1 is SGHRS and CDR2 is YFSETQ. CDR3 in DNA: TGCGCCAGCAGCTTGAGGCGACAGAGCACAGATACGCAGTATTTT. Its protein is CASSLRRQSTDTQYF.

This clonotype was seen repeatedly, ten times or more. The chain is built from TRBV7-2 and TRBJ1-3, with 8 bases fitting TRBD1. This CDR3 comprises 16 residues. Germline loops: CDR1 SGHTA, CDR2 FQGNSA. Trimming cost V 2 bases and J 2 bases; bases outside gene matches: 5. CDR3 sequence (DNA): TGTGCCAGCAGCTTAAAGGACAGGGTGACTGGAAACACCATATATTTT. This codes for CASSLKDRVTGNTIYF.

The CDR3 DNA reads TGTGCCAGCAGAAAGGGACAGGGGGCCAACGATCACTACAATGAGCAGTTCTTC. The encoded protein is CASRKGQGANDHYNEQFF. The rearrangement links TRBV6-1 to TRBJ2-1, with 12 bases that match TRBD1. Germline CDR1 MNHNS, CDR2 SASEGT. The V segment lost 6 bases and the J segment 3 bases; nucleotides outside the gene matches: 12. The CDR3 totals 18 residues.

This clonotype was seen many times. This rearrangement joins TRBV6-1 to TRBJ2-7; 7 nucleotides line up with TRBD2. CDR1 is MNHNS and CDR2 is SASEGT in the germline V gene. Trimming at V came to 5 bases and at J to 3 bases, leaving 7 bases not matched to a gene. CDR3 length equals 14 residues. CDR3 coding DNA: TGTGCCAGCAGTCCCGCAGGGAGGGGCTACGAGCAGTACTTC. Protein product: CASSPAGRGYEQYF.

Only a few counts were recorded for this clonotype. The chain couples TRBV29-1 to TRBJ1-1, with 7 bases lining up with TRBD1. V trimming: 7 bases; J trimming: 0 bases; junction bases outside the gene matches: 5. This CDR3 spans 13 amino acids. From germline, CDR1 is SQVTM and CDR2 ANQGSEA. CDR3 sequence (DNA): TGCAGCGCTACGACAGGGTTGAACACTGAAGCTTTCTTT. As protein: CSATTGLNTEAFF.

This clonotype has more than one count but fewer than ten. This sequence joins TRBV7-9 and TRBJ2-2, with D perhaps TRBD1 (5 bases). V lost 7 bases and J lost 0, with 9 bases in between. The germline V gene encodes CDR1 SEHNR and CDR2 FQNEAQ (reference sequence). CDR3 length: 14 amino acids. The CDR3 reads CASIDSTNTGELFF. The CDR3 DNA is TGTGCCAGCATCGACAGTACGAACACCGGGGAGCTGTTTTTT.